This TCR beta chain derives from a study of long-term antiretroviral therapy in people with HIV. Concerning this clone: As yet, its antigen is unknown.

Survey-level resolution applied to immunoSEQ assay v3.0. Libraries were prepared by immunoSEQ multiplex PCR; TCRdb keeps only in-frame clonotypes and omits some of them. The top ten clones hold approximately 19% of a sample with tens of thousands of clones, around 84% of them seen once. Findings of the study overall: CDR3 lengths in HIV samples spanned a narrower range than controls.

Every donor contributed at least one pre-ART and at least two post-ART PBMC samples. V was cut by 1 base and J by 5 bases, with 5 bases left in between. Germline V gene data show CDR1 as LGHNT and CDR2 as FRNRAP. This CDR3 is 12 amino acids long. This specimen was unsorted PBMCs, taken 0.1 years before starting antiretroviral therapy. The source is a man younger than 35 with HIV. V gene TRBV12-5 combines with J gene TRBJ2-5, with unresolved D. The CDR3 here is CASGLDRETQYF. The DNA of the CDR3 is TGTGCTAGTGGTTTGGATAGGGAGACCCAGTACTTC.